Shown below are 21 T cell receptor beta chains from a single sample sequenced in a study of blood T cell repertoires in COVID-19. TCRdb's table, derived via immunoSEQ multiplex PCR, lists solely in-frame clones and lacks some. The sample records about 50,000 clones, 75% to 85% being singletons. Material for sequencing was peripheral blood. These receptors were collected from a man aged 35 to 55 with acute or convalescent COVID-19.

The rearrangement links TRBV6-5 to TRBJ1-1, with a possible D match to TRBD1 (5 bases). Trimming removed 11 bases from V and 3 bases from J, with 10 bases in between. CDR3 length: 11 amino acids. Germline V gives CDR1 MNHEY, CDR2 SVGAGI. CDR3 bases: TGTGCCGCCCGGGGGGACACTGAAGCTTTCTTT. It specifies CAARGDTEAFF.

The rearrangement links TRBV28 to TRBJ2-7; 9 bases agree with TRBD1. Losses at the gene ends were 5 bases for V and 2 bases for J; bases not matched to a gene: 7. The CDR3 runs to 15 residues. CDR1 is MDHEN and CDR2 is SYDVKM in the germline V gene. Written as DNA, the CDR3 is TGTGCCAGCAGTCCTACAGGGGGCGCGACCTACGAGCAGTACTTC. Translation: CASSPTGGATYEQYF.

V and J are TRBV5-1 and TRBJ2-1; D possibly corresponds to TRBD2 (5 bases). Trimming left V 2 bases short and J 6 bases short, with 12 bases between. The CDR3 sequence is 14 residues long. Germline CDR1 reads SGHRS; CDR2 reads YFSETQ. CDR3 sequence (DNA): TGCGCCAGCAGCTTTAGGCTAGGGAGCAATGAGCAGTTCTTC. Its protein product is CASSFRLGSNEQFF. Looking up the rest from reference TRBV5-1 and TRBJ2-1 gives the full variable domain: KAGVTQTPRYLIKTRGQQVTLSCSPISGHRSVSWYQQTPGQGLQFLFEYFSETQRNKGNFPGRFSGRQFSNSRSEMNVSTLELGDSALYLCASSFRLGSNEQFFGPGTRLTVL.

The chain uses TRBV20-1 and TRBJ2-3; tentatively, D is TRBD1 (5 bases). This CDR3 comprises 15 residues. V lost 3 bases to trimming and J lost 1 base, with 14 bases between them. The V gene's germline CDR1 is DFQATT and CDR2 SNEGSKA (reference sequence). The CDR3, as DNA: TGCAGTGCTAGTGGTTCAGGGCTCCGCACAGATACGCAGTATTTT. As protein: CSASGSGLRTDTQYF.

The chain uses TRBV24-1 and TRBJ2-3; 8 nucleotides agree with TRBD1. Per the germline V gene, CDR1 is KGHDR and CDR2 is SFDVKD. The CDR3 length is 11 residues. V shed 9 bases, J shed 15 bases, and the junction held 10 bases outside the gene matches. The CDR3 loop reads CATVQGQASYF. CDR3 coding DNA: TGTGCCACCGTCCAGGGACAGGCCTCTTATTTT.

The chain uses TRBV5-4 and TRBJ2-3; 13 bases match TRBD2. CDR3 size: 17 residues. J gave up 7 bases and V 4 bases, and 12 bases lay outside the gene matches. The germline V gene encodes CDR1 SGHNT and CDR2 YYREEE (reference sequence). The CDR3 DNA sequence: TGTGCCAGCAGCAAGTCGGGACTAGCGGGAATCGTTCATACGCAGTATTTT. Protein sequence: CASSKSGLAGIVHTQYF.

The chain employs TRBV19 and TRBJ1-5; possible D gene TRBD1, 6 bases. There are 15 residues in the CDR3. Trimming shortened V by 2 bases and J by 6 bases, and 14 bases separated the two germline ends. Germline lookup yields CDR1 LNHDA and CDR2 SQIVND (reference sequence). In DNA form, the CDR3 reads TGTGCCAGTAGTATATCTGGGGGCGTGGGTCAGCCCCAGCATTTT. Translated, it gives CASSISGGVGQPQHF.

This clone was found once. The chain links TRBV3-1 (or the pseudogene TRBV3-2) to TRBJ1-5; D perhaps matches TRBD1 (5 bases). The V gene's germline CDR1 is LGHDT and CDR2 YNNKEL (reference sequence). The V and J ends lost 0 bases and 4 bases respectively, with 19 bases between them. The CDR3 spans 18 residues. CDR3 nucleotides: TGTGCCAGCAGCCAAGAGCCCGTCGGAGGGACTGATAATCAGCCCCAGCATTTT. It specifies CASSQEPVGGTDNQPQHF.

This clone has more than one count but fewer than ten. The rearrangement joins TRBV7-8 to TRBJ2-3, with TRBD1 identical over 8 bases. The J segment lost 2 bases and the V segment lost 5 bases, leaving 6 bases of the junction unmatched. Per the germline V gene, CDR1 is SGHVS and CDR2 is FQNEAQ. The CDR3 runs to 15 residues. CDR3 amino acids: CASSTRTGYTDTQYF. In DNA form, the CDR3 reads TGTGCCAGCAGCACCCGGACAGGGTACACAGATACGCAGTATTTT.

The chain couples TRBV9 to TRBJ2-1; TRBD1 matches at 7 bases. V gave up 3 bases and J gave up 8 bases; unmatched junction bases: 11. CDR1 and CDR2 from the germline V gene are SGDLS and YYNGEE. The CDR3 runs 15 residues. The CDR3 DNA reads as TGTGCCAGCAGCGACCGACAGGGACGGGGCCATGAGCAGTTCTTC. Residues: CASSDRQGRGHEQFF.

The CDR3 is CASSKQAKGYGYTF. Here the CDR3 DNA reads TGTGCCAGCAGCAAACAGGCCAAGGGTTATGGCTACACCTTC. The chain carries TRBV7-2 and TRBJ1-2, with a possible D match to TRBD1 (5 bases). Germline V gene data show CDR1 as SGHTA and CDR2 as FQGNSA. The CDR3 sequence is 14 residues long. Trimming stripped 5 bases from V and 5 bases from J, with 15 bases between.

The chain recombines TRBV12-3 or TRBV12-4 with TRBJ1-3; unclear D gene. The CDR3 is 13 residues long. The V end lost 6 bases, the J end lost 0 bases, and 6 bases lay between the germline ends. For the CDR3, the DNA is TGTGCCAGCAGCCCCAGCTCTGGAAACACCATATATTTT. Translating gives CASSPSSGNTIYF.

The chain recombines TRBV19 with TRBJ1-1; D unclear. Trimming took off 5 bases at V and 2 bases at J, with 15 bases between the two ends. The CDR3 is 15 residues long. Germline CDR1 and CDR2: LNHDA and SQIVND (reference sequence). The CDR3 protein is CASSWQAQSNTEAFF. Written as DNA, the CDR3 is TGTGCCAGTAGTTGGCAGGCACAAAGTAACACTGAAGCTTTCTTT.

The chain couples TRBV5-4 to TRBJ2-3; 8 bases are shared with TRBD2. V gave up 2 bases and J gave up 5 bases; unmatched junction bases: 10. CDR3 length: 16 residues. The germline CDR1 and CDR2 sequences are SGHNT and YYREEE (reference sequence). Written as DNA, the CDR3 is TGTGCCAGCAGCTTCCTTGACGGGGGGGCCGTAGATACGCAGTATTTT. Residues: CASSFLDGGAVDTQYF. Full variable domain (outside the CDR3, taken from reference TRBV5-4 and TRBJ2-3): ETGVTQSPTHLIKTRGQQVTLRCSSQSGHNTVSWYQQALGQGPQFIFQYYREEENGRGNFPPRFSGLQFPNYSSELNVNALELDDSALYLCASSFLDGGAVDTQYFGPGTRLTVL.

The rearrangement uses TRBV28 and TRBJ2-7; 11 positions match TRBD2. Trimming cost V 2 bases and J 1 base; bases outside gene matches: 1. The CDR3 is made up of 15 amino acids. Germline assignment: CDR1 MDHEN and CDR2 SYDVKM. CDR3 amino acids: CASSLLAGGSYEQYF. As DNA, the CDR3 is TGTGCCAGCAGTTTACTAGCGGGAGGATCCTACGAGCAGTACTTC. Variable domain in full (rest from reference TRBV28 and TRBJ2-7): DVKVTQSSRYLVKRTGEKVFLECVQDMDHENMFWYRQDPGLGLRLIYFSYDVKMKEKGDIPEGYSVSREKKERFSLILESASTNQTSMYLCASSLLAGGSYEQYFGPGTRLTVT.

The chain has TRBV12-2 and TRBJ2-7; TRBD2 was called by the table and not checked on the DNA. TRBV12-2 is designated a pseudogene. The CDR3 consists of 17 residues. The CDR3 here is CASRLRGERDSSYEQYV. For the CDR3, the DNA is TGTGCAAGTCGCTTAAGGGGCGAGCGGGATAGCTCCTACGAGCAGTACGTC.

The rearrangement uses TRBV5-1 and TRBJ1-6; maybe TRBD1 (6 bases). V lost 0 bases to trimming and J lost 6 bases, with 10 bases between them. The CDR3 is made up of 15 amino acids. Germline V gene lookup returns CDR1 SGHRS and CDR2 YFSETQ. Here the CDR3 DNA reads TGCGCCAGCAGCTTGGCGGGGACACTTAATTCACCCCTCCACTTT. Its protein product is CASSLAGTLNSPLHF.

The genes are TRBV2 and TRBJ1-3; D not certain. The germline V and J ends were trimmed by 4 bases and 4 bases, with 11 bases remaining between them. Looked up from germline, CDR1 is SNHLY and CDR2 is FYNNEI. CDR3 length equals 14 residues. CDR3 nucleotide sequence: TGTGCCAGCAGTGTAAGGCAGGCGGGAAACACCATATATTTT. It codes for CASSVRQAGNTIYF. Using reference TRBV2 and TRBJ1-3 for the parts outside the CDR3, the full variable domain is EPEVTQTPSHQVTQMGQEVILRCVPISNHLYFYWYRQILGQKVEFLVSFYNNEISEKSEIFDDQFSVERPDGSNFTLKIRSTKLEDSAMYFCASSVRQAGNTIYFGEGSWLTVV.

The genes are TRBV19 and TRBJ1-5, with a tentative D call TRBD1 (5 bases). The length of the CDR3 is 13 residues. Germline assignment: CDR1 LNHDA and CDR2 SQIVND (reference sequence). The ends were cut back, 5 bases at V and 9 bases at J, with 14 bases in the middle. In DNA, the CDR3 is TGTGCCAGTAGTCCCCAGTTCCAGGGGCCCCAGCATTTT. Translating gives CASSPQFQGPQHF.

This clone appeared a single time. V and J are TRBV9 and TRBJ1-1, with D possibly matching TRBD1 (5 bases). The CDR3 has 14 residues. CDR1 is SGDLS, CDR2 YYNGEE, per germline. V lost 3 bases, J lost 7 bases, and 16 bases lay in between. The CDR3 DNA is TGTGCCAGCAGCGAGTGGGGCAACGGGGGTGAAGCTTTCTTT. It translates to CASSEWGNGGEAFF.

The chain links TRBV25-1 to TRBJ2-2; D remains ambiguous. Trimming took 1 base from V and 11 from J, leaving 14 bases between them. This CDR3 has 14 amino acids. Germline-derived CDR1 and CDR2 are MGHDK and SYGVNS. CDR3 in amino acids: CASSESRVFEELFF. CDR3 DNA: TGTGCCAGCAGTGAATCCCGGGTTTTTGAAGAGCTGTTTTTT.